The rows below give T cell receptor beta chains drawn from one sample of a study of T cells in Graves' hyperthyroidism and ophthalmopathy. TCRdb re-called the multiplex PCR reads through MiXCR, storing one row per CDR3 protein. The sample has 410,000 or so distinct CDR3 sequences; roughly 14% are singletons. Input material: blood. Source of these receptors: a man younger than 35 with Graves' ophthalmopathy. Each CDR3 is given with its conserved first and last residue. Each record gives: J gene, clone size, V gene, D gene, CDR3 protein, CDR3 DNA. The D gene is left open where the match is weak. Size values are once, few and many counts, or a class for expanded clones, and some rows have none.

TRBJ1-3,many,TRBV20-1,-,CSAIRQISGNTIYF,TGCAGTGCGATCCGACAGATCTCTGGAAACACCATATATTTT
TRBJ1-2,many,TRBV29-1,-,CSVEDWTVNYGYTF,TGCAGCGTTGAGGACTGGACAGTTAACTATGGCTACACCTTC
TRBJ2-1,-,TRBV24-1,-,CATSDFSGSILNEQFF,TGTGCCACCAGTGATTTTAGCGGAAGCATCCTCAATGAGCAGTTCTTC
TRBJ1-5,-,TRBV5-6,-,CASTIWARSNQPQHF,TGTGCCAGCACCATTTGGGCCAGGAGCAATCAGCCCCAGCATTTT
TRBJ2-7,many,TRBV12-3/TRBV12-4,TRBD2,CASSLALAGRGYEQYF,TGTGCCAGCAGTTTAGCGCTAGCGGGACGAGGCTACGAGCAGTACTTC
TRBJ2-7,-,TRBV19,TRBD1,CASGVGQHSEQYF,TGTGCCAGTGGGGTGGGACAGCACTCCGAGCAGTACTTC
TRBJ1-1,many,TRBV3-1,-,CASSHWAAQNTEAFF,TGTGCCAGCAGCCACTGGGCCGCCCAGAACACTGAAGCTTTCTTT
TRBJ1-4,-,TRBV5-4,TRBD1,CASSNQTGINEKLFF,TGTGCCAGCAGCAACCAGACAGGGATTAATGAAAAACTGTTTTTT
TRBJ2-5,few,TRBV20-1,TRBD2,CSASGGLEETQYF,TGCAGTGCTAGCGGGGGGTTGGAAGAGACCCAGTACTTC
TRBJ2-3,many,TRBV5-1,-,CASSSEILRDTQYF,TGCGCCAGCAGCTCTGAAATATTAAGGGATACGCAGTATTTT
TRBJ1-3,few,TRBV15,-,CATNSQSSGNTIYF,TGTGCCACCAATTCCCAAAGCTCTGGAAACACCATATATTTT
TRBJ1-5,many,TRBV6-1,-,CASSEVRPDNQPQHF,TGTGCCAGCAGTGAAGTAAGGCCCGACAATCAGCCCCAGCATTTT
TRBJ1-2,many,TRBV29-1,-,CSVPSGEGMGYTF,TGCAGCGTCCCGTCAGGAGAAGGAATGGGCTACACCTTC
TRBJ1-3,few,TRBV7-8,-,CASSLWGRQAGNTIYF,TGTGCCAGCAGCTTATGGGGCAGGCAAGCTGGAAACACCATATATTTT
TRBJ2-5,many,TRBV6-1,-,CASSYGQGGETQYF,TGTGCCAGCAGTTATGGGCAGGGCGGCGAGACCCAGTACTTC
TRBJ2-3,many,TRBV18,-,CASSPRQGSDTQYF,TGTGCCAGCTCACCCAGGCAGGGGTCAGATACGCAGTATTTT
TRBJ2-7,-,TRBV12-3/TRBV12-4,-,CASRPTSGALWF,TGTGCCAGCAGGCCGACCTCGGGAGCCCTCTGGTTC
TRBJ1-5,few,TRBV7-6,-,CASSLGPSRDQPQHF,TGTGCCAGCAGCTTAGGGCCGAGCAGGGATCAGCCCCAGCATTTT
TRBJ2-5,many,TRBV15,-,CATSRGGRLQETQYF,TGTGCCACCAGCAGGGGTGGGCGGCTTCAAGAGACCCAGTACTTC
TRBJ1-1,many,TRBV20-1,-,CSAREGSTEAFF,TGCAGTGCTAGGGAGGGTAGTACTGAAGCTTTCTTT
TRBJ1-2,-,TRBV18,-,CASSPVGSSYGYTF,TGTGCCAGCTCACCGGTAGGTTCGAGCTATGGCTACACCTTC
TRBJ2-7,many,TRBV27,TRBD2,CASSGRDYPYEQYF,TGTGCCAGCAGTGGGCGGGACTATCCATACGAGCAGTACTTC
TRBJ1-1,many,TRBV6-1,TRBD1,CASSQLTGGSSEAFF,TGTGCCAGCAGTCAATTGACAGGGGGCAGTTCTGAAGCTTTCTTT
TRBJ1-2,few,TRBV7-9,-,CASSFAEIYGYTF,TGTGCCAGCAGCTTTGCGGAGATATATGGCTACACCTTC
TRBJ1-1,many,TRBV5-1,-,CASSLGADRLNTEAFF,TGCGCCAGCAGCTTGGGTGCTGACAGGTTGAACACTGAAGCTTTCTTT
TRBJ2-1,many,TRBV5-6,-,CASSLRGTRGYNEQFF,TGTGCCAGCAGCTTGAGAGGGACAAGGGGATACAATGAGCAGTTCTTC
TRBJ2-7,many,TRBV6-1,-,CASGYRDGSYEQYF,TGTGCCAGCGGGTACCGGGACGGCTCCTACGAGCAGTACTTC
TRBJ1-2,many,TRBV27,-,CASRILNRRDGYTF,TGTGCCAGCAGGATCCTGAATAGGCGGGATGGCTACACCTTC
TRBJ2-7,many,TRBV7-2,TRBD1,CASSGRTGSYEQYF,TGTGCCAGCAGCGGACGGACAGGCTCCTACGAGCAGTACTTC
TRBJ1-4,-,TRBV19,-,CASSVGTNEKLFF,TGTGCCAGTTCAGTCGGTACTAATGAAAAACTGTTTTTT
TRBJ1-5,many,TRBV3-1,-,CASSQRMTGLSGNQPQHF,TGTGCCAGCAGCCAAAGGATGACGGGACTCAGCGGCAATCAGCCCCAGCATTTT
TRBJ2-2,many,TRBV5-1,-,CASSLDVGELFF,TGCGCCAGCAGCTTGGACGTTGGGGAGCTGTTTTTT
TRBJ2-7,many,TRBV7-2,TRBD1,CASRPPGQGYEQYF,TGTGCCAGCAGACCTCCGGGACAGGGATACGAGCAGTACTTC
TRBJ1-1,few,TRBV7-9,-,CASSLGSGMEEAFF,TGTGCCAGCAGCTTAGGGTCAGGGATGGAGGAAGCTTTCTTT
TRBJ2-5,many,TRBV3-1,-,CASRERDHQYF,TGTGCCAGCAGAGAACGGGACCACCAGTACTTC